The present T cell receptor (beta chain) was sequenced within a study of shared clonotypes between healthy human individuals. CDR1 is MNHNS and CDR2 is SASEGT in the germline V gene. CDR3 size: 16 residues. V was pared by 1 base and J by 0 bases, with 10 bases between. Sequencing used immunoSEQ multiplex PCR; TCRdb keeps in-frame clones, though not all of them. This table has about 680,000 clones, approximately 79% appearing once. The genes are TRBV6-1 and TRBJ1-3, with D unclear. This TCR was recovered from a woman aged 25-40 years in good health. The sequencing input was memory CD4+ T cells sorted from blood. Stated subset: CD45RA-negative fraction. The CDR3 protein is CASSEVSVLSGNTIYF. CDR3 nucleotides: TGTGCCAGCAGTGAAGTCTCGGTTCTCTCTGGAAACACCATATATTTT.